This T cell receptor beta chain came from a study of shared clonotypes between healthy human individuals. Germline V gives CDR1 SGHVS, CDR2 FNYEAQ. There are 15 residues in the CDR3. V shed 7 bases and J shed 5 bases, with 17 bases lying between them. Assay used: immunoSEQ multiplex PCR; TCRdb lists only in-frame clones, some missing. The table records a few million clones, approximately 95% of them present only once. This receptor was taken from a man between 18 and 35 years old in good health. Some clones in this sample may be carry-over from other donors' samples. The gene calls are TRBV7-6 and TRBJ2-2; D is undetermined. Sequenced material: naive CD4+ T cells from PBMCs. Subset meaning: CD45RA+ positively selected. The chain's CDR3 is CASTKWSAETGELFF. The CDR3 DNA reads as TGTGCCAGCACCAAGTGGTCGGCGGAAACCGGGGAGCTGTTTTTT.